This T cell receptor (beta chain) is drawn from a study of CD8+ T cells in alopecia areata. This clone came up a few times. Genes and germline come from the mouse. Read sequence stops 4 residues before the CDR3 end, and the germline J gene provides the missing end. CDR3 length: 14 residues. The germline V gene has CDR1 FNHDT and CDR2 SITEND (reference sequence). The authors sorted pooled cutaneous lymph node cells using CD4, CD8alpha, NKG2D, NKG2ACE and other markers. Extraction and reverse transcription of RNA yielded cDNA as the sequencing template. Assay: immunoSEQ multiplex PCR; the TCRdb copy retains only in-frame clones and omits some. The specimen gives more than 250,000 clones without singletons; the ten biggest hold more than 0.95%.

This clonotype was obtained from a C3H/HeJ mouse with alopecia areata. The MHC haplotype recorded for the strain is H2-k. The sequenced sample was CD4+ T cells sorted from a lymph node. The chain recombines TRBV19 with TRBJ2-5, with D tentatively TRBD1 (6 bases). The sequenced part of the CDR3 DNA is TGTGCCAGCAGTATGCTGGACAGAGAAGAC. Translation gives CASSMLDRED. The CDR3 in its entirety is CASSMLDREDTQYF.